These 20 T cell receptor beta chains were sequenced from one sample in a study of blood T cells in healthy people across ages. Next came a second PCR, run for about 7 to 12 cycles, which used a sample-barcoded 5' primer along with a J-beta primer mix. TCRdb re-called the 5' RACE reads with MiXCR, one entry per CDR3 protein. The data hold some 890,000 distinct CDR3 sequences, with 25% to 30% observed a single time. These data were also reused for a study on T cells of mothers and their children.

The sequencing sample was made of blood. These receptor sequences come from a woman in her forties in good health.

This chain links TRBV12-3 or TRBV12-4 with TRBJ2-1, with TRBD1 matching 9 bases. This CDR3 is 13 amino acids long. The ends lost 7 bases at V and 9 bases at J; junction bases unmatched: 7. CDR3 sequence reads: CASNSRQGGEQFF. The CDR3 nucleotides are TGTGCCAGCAACTCGAGACAGGGGGGTGAGCAGTTCTTC.

The genes are TRBV7-9 and TRBJ1-4, with TRBD1 as a possible D gene (5 bases). This CDR3 is built from 16 residues. Germline lookup yields CDR1 SEHNR and CDR2 FQNEAQ (reference sequence). Trimming removed 1 base at V and 7 bases at J, with 16 bases between. The CDR3 DNA sequence: TGTGCCAGCAGCTTAGAGGCAACCCATAGGGGTGAAAAACTGTTTTTT. It specifies CASSLEATHRGEKLFF.

V usage is TRBV15 and J usage is TRBJ2-1; TRBD1 matches 10 bases. Trimming took 4 bases from V and 10 from J; bases not matched to a gene: 13. Germline V gives CDR1 LNHNV, CDR2 YYDKDF (reference sequence). The CDR3 sequence is 16 residues long. The CDR3 loop reads CATSTTGTGVSVEQFF. The DNA for the CDR3 is TGTGCCACCAGCACTACCGGGACAGGGGTCTCGGTGGAGCAGTTCTTC.

The V and J genes are TRBV5-1 and TRBJ1-1, with D uncertain. The CDR3 covers 14 residues. Per germline, CDR1 SGHRS and CDR2 YFSETQ. Trimming shortened V by 4 bases and J by 1 base, and 11 bases separated the two germline ends. The CDR3 sequence is CASSQNAGNTEAFF. The CDR3 region has the DNA TGCGCCAGCAGCCAGAACGCGGGGAACACTGAAGCTTTCTTT.

This clonotype was seen only a few times. The chain employs TRBV28 and TRBJ2-1, with a tentative D call TRBD1 (5 bases). Germline V lookup: CDR1 MDHEN, CDR2 SYDVKM. This CDR3 region has 14 residues. Deletions cut 6 bases from V and 7 bases from J, with 16 bases between. In DNA, the CDR3 is TGTGCCAGCAGCCCGTTGAAGGGGCGGAATGAGCAGTTCTTC. Residues: CASSPLKGRNEQFF.

The V and J genes are TRBV12-3 or TRBV12-4 and TRBJ2-7, with D uncertain. The CDR3 has 14 amino acids. Trimming left V 2 bases short and J 0 bases short, with 8 bases between. CDR3 DNA: TGTGCCAGCAGTTTAAACCCTAACTCCTACGAGCAGTACTTC. It translates to CASSLNPNSYEQYF.

This clonotype occurred many times. V usage is TRBV28 and J usage is TRBJ2-6; no definite D call. Trimming took off 6 bases at V and 2 bases at J, with 5 bases between the two ends. Per germline, CDR1 MDHEN and CDR2 SYDVKM. CDR3 length equals 13 residues. The CDR3 DNA reads TGTGCCAGCAGACCGGCTGGGGCCAACGTCCTGACTTTC. It is translated as CASRPAGANVLTF.

In this sample, this clonotype turned up a few times. The chain employs TRBV6-5 and TRBJ2-2, with D unclear. This CDR3 spans 14 amino acids. Trimming shortened V by 5 bases and J by 5 bases, and 12 bases separated the two germline ends. From germline, CDR1 is MNHEY and CDR2 SVGAGI. DNA of the CDR3: TGTGCCAGCAGTCCGCAGGTTGGGACCGGGGAGCTGTTTTTT. Its protein product is CASSPQVGTGELFF.

Worth noting for this clonotype: Possible read error: a much larger clone is one base away. The CDR3: CASTVQASGGYTF. CDR3 DNA: TGTGCCAGCACCGTACAGGCATCAGGTGGCTACACCTTC. The chain has TRBV6-6 and TRBJ1-2; D is perhaps TRBD1 (5 bases). Germline CDR1 reads MNHNY; CDR2 reads SVGAGI (reference sequence). Trimming took 7 bases from V and 7 from J, leaving 16 bases between them. There are 13 residues in the CDR3.

CDR3 region: CASSRGAGAGETQYF. The CDR3 DNA reads as TGTGCCAGCTCACGGGGAGCGGGAGCAGGAGAGACCCAGTACTTC. J is TRBJ2-5 and V is TRBV18, with 8 nucleotides matching TRBD2. The CDR3 contains 15 residues. Germline CDR1 and CDR2: KGHSH and LQKENI. After removal of 4 bases from V and 4 bases from J, the junction contained 8 bases not matched to a gene.

The chain employs TRBV7-2 and TRBJ1-1; D not certain. Trimming pared 5 bases from V and 8 bases from J, leaving 6 bases between. The CDR3 loop spans 10 amino acids. The germline V gene has CDR1 SGHTA and CDR2 FQGNSA. The CDR3 loop reads CASSPIEAFF. The DNA of the CDR3 is TGTGCCAGCAGCCCCATCGAAGCTTTCTTT.

The chain carries TRBV2 and TRBJ2-6; D unclear. Per the germline V gene, CDR1 is SNHLY and CDR2 is FYNNEI. V was clipped by 4 bases and J by 0 bases, with 13 bases between them. The CDR3 length is 17 residues. In nucleotides, the CDR3 is TGTGCCAGCAGTGCGGAGCAACCCAGCTCTGGGGCCAACGTCCTGACTTTC. This sequence encodes CASSAEQPSSGANVLTF. Full variable domain (rest looked up from reference TRBV2 and TRBJ2-6): EPEVTQTPSHQVTQMGQEVILRCVPISNHLYFYWYRQILGQKVEFLVSFYNNEISEKSEIFDDQFSVERPDGSNFTLKIRSTKLEDSAMYFCASSAEQPSSGANVLTFGAGSRLTVL.

This clonotype occurred a few times. The chain joins TRBV5-1 to TRBJ2-5, with 13 bases identical to TRBD2. CDR1 is SGHRS and CDR2 is YFSETQ in the germline V gene. The CDR3 loop spans 16 amino acids. The J segment lost 0 bases and the V segment lost 4 bases, leaving 3 bases of the junction unmatched. The CDR3 region is CASSTTSGGYQETQYF. The CDR3 DNA is TGCGCCAGCAGCACGACTAGCGGGGGGTACCAAGAGACCCAGTACTTC.

The chain combines TRBV7-2 with TRBJ2-1, with D perhaps matching TRBD2 (6 bases). Looked up from germline, CDR1 is SGHTA and CDR2 is FQGNSA. With 5 bases removed from V and 4 bases from J, the gap between germline ends came to 15 bases. There are 15 residues in the CDR3. The DNA of the CDR3 is TGTGCCAGCAGCCTAACTAGCCAGACGTACAATGAGCAGTTCTTC. Its protein product is CASSLTSQTYNEQFF.

This sequence joins TRBV5-5 and TRBJ2-5; D may correspond to TRBD1 or TRBD2 (5 bases each). The germline V gene has CDR1 SGHKS and CDR2 YYEKEE (reference sequence). There are 18 residues in the CDR3. Trimming stripped 0 bases from V and 6 bases from J, with 24 bases between. The chain's CDR3 is CASSLDTYWDGGPKTQYF. The CDR3, as DNA: TGTGCCAGCAGCTTGGATACTTATTGGGACGGAGGCCCCAAGACCCAGTACTTC.

CDR3 residues: CASRSGVTDTQYF. The CDR3 DNA is TGTGCCAGTCGGAGCGGGGTCACAGATACGCAGTATTTT. The rearrangement links TRBV28 to TRBJ2-3; 7 bases line up with TRBD2. Germline values: CDR1 MDHEN, CDR2 SYDVKM. CDR3 size: 13 residues. The V gene end was trimmed by 9 bases and the J gene end by 2 bases; junction bases not matched to a gene: 5.

There are a few counts of this clonotype. The CDR3 DNA reads TGTGCCAGCAGCTTAGCCTCGGGGGAATCCTACGAGCAGTACTTC. This encodes CASSLASGESYEQYF. J is TRBJ2-7 and V is TRBV7-9, with TRBD2 as a possible D gene (6 bases). This CDR3 has 15 amino acids. Trimming cost V 0 bases and J 1 base, with 10 bases left between them. Germline values: CDR1 SEHNR, CDR2 FQNEAQ (reference sequence).

A note on this clonotype: The junction departs from germline at one end; a sequencing error may be responsible. The chain employs TRBV18 and TRBJ1-1, with no clear D. This CDR3 spans 16 amino acids. The germline gives CDR1 KGHSH, CDR2 LQKENI. The CDR3 loop reads CASSPPRFRQNTEAFF. CDR3 sequence (DNA): TGTGCCAGCTCGCCACCGCGATTCAGACAGAACACTGAAGCTTTCTTT.

Only a few counts were recorded for this clonotype. At one boundary the junction diverges from the germline segment, which might be a read error. The rearrangement joins TRBV4-3 to TRBJ2-6; TRBD1 aligns across 9 bases. Germline V gene lookup returns CDR1 LGHNA and CDR2 YSLEER. The CDR3 has 19 residues. The CDR3 DNA is TGCGCCAGCAGCCAAATCCTCGGGACAGGGAGGTTGGGGGCCAACGTCCGGACTTTC. Translation: CASSQILGTGRLGANVRTF.

The chain couples TRBV28 to TRBJ2-4; TRBD1 is a possible D gene (6 bases). The J call is uncertain, as TRBJ2-7 better fits the DNA end. This CDR3 is 15 amino acids long. Germline V lookup: CDR1 MDHEN, CDR2 SYDVKM. CDR3 DNA: TGTGCCAGCAGTTATACAGGGTGGGGAGCCTACGAGCAGTACTTC. Translated, it gives CASSYTGWGAYEQYF.